This TCR beta chain was captured by sequencing in a study of T cell changes during pregnancy in multiple sclerosis. This clone was seen only once. Clones were sequenced by immunoSEQ multiplex PCR, and TCRdb holds only the in-frame ones, with some missing. The sample records around 97,000 clones, about nine tenths being singletons. The CDR3 is 15 residues long. V was cut by 2 bases and J by 2 bases, with 12 bases left in between. The germline gives CDR1 MDHEN, CDR2 SYDVKM. Sequencing used peripheral blood, obtained in the second trimester of pregnancy. This chain joins TRBV28 and TRBJ2-5; D uncertain. This TCR derives from a female donor in good health, enrolled as a control in a pregnancy study. CDR3 coding DNA: TGTGCCAGCAGTTTACGCAGGCAATTGCAAGAGACCCAGTACTTC. This translates into CASSLRRQLQETQYF.